This T cell receptor beta chain was captured in a study of T cell responses to AZD1222 COVID-19 vaccine. Study observations and caveats: Once two AZD1222 doses were given, Spike-specific TCR breadth and depth went up. Regions 160-218 and 743-854 held dominance among vaccine-associated CD4 TCRs, which spanned spike. Baseline antibody screening turned up just a handful of seropositive AZD1222 recipients.

In this sample, this clone turned up once. The target antigen is unknown. CDR1 is LNHDA, CDR2 SQIVND, per germline (reference sequence). The CDR3 is 14 residues long. Losses at the gene ends were 5 bases for V and 4 bases for J; bases not matched to a gene: 2. Only in-frame clones appear in the TCRdb table, and some are missing; sequencing was by immunoSEQ multiplex PCR. There are under 300,000 clones in the sample; 85% to 95% occur only once, and roughly 0.51% lies in the top ten. The sequenced sample was peripheral blood, obtained on day 0 of AZD1222 vaccination. The chain links TRBV19 to TRBJ1-2, with 12 bases aligning to TRBD1. This TCR derives from an adult in good health. The CDR3 protein is CASSGTGGVYGYTF. The CDR3 region has the DNA TGTGCCAGTAGTGGGACAGGGGGCGTCTATGGCTACACCTTC.